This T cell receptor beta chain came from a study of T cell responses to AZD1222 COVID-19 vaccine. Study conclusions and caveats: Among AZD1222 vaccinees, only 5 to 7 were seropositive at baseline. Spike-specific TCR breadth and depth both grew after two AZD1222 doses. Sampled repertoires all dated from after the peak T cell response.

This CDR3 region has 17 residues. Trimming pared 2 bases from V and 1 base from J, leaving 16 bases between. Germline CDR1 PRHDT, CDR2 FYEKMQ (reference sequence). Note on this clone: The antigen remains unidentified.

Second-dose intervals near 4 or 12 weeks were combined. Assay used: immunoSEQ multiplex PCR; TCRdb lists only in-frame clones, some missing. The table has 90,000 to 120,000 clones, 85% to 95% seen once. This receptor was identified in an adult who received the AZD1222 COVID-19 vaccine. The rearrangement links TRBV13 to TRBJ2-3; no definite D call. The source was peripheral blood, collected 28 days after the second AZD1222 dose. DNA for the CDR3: TGTGCCAGCAGCTTATCAGTACCCAAGTTTCGCACAGATACGCAGTATTTT. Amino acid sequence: CASSLSVPKFRTDTQYF.